The next 19 T cell receptor beta chains were all read from a single sample in a study of blood T cell repertoires in COVID-19. The method was immunoSEQ multiplex PCR; TCRdb's version includes in-frame clones alone and lacks a portion of them. The data show 180,000 or so clones, with about 85% seen just once and approximately 9.4% held by the top ten. The specimen was peripheral blood. The receptors were sampled from a woman older than 75 with acute or convalescent COVID-19.

This rearrangement joins TRBV19 to TRBJ1-6, with D perhaps matching TRBD1 (5 bases). Germline V lookup: CDR1 LNHDA, CDR2 SQIVND (reference sequence). The CDR3 totals 13 residues. Trimming shortened V by 1 base and J by 8 bases, and 6 bases separated the two germline ends. DNA for the CDR3: TGTGCCAGTAGTATAGGGGGGGATTCACCCCTCCACTTT. This sequence encodes CASSIGGDSPLHF.

The V and J genes are TRBV18 and TRBJ2-1; 7 nucleotides align to TRBD1. The V segment lost 3 bases and the J segment 5 bases; nucleotides outside the gene matches: 4. The germline gives CDR1 KGHSH, CDR2 LQKENI. CDR3 length: 14 amino acids. CDR3 nucleotide sequence: TGTGCCAGCTCACCGTCTGGGACAGACAATGAGCAGTTCTTC. This codes for CASSPSGTDNEQFF.

Of note for this clone: The identical CDR3 is also encoded by other nucleotide sequences in the sample. The chain links TRBV5-1 to TRBJ1-2, with 7 positions matching TRBD1. CDR3 length equals 13 residues. V shed 4 bases and J 4 bases; nucleotides not matched to a gene: 4. CDR1 and CDR2 (germline): SGHRS, YFSETQ. CDR3 bases: TGCGCCAGCAGCCCTAGGGACAGCTATGGCTACACCTTC. Translation gives CASSPRDSYGYTF.

CDR3 sequence: CASSPLTGEGGEKLFF. DNA for the CDR3: TGTGCCAGCAGCCCACTGACCGGAGAAGGAGGAGAAAAACTGTTTTTT. The rearrangement uses TRBV3-1 (or the pseudogene TRBV3-2) and TRBJ1-4; D remains unclear. Germline V gives CDR1 LGHDT, CDR2 YNNKEL (reference sequence). Between the trimmed V and J ends, which lost 4 bases and 8 bases, there was a span of 20 bases. This CDR3 comprises 16 residues.

This chain connects TRBV7-4 to TRBJ2-7, with 10 positions matching TRBD1. The CDR3 is made up of 13 amino acids. From germline, CDR1 is SGHVT and CDR2 SQSDAQ. Germline trimming cut 5 bases from V and 4 bases from J; bases unmatched to any gene: 2. CDR3 amino acids: CASSRDRGYEQYF. As DNA, the CDR3 is TGTGCCAGCAGCCGGGACAGGGGTTACGAGCAGTACTTC. The full variable domain, with the rest looked up from reference TRBV7-4 and TRBJ2-7, is GAGVSQSPRYKVAKRGRDVALRCDSISGHVTLYWYRQTLGQGSEVLTYSQSDAQRDKSGRPSGRFSAERPERSVSTLKIQRTEQGDSAVYLCASSRDRGYEQYFGPGTRLTVT.

This chain joins TRBV7-9 and TRBJ2-7; TRBD1 aligns across 8 bases. The germline V gene encodes CDR1 SEHNR and CDR2 FQNEAQ (reference sequence). The V and J ends lost 2 bases and 5 bases, in that order; junction bases with no gene match: 8. This CDR3 has 15 residues. The CDR3, as DNA: TGTGCCAGCAGCTTATTTTTTTCGACAGGGGACGAGCAGTACTTC. This encodes CASSLFFSTGDEQYF.

Of note for this clone: This sample includes further DNA sequences coding for the same CDR3. The V gene is TRBV6-5, the J gene TRBJ2-7; weak D call: TRBD1 (5 bases). CDR3 length: 13 residues. V was clipped by 2 bases and J by 6 bases, with 11 bases between them. Germline V lookup: CDR1 MNHEY, CDR2 SVGAGI. The CDR3 region is CASSYRQGSEQYF. The CDR3 nucleotides are TGTGCCAGCAGTTACAGGCAGGGTAGCGAGCAGTACTTC.

The J gene is TRBJ1-5, the V gene TRBV4-1; D gene ambiguous. Trimming shortened V by 1 base and J by 0 bases, and 10 bases separated the two germline ends. Germline V gene sequence: CDR1 MGHRA, CDR2 YSYEKL. There are 16 residues in the CDR3. Here the CDR3 DNA reads TGCGCCAGCAGCCAAGTTCAGGCAGCTAGCAATCAGCCCCAGCATTTT. It specifies CASSQVQAASNQPQHF.

V is TRBV12-5 and J is TRBJ1-2; no clear D gene. The V and J ends lost 9 bases and 8 bases respectively, with 19 bases between them. CDR1 LGHNT and CDR2 FRNRAP come from the germline V gene. The CDR3 is 13 residues long. CDR3 coding DNA: TGTGCTAGCGCGGGGTTGAACGGAGTCGGCTACACCTTC. Residues: CASAGLNGVGYTF.

The chain has TRBV24-1 and TRBJ1-5; no clear D. The CDR3 loop spans 14 amino acids. V was trimmed by 6 bases and J by 0 bases, leaving 8 bases between them. Germline V gene data show CDR1 as KGHDR and CDR2 as SFDVKD. The CDR3: CATSSTSSNQPQHF. CDR3 nucleotides: TGTGCCACCAGTTCTACGTCTAGCAATCAGCCCCAGCATTTT.

The gene calls are TRBV3-1 (or the pseudogene TRBV3-2) and TRBJ2-1, with 13 nucleotides matching TRBD2. Trimming removed 3 bases from V and 0 bases from J; junction bases left unmatched: 11. CDR1 LGHDT and CDR2 YNNKEL come from the germline V gene (reference sequence). The CDR3 consists of 20 residues. The CDR3, as DNA: TGTGCCAGCAGCCATCCCAGACTAGCGGGGGGTCCCAGCTCCTACAATGAGCAGTTCTTC. Translation gives CASSHPRLAGGPSSYNEQFF.

V is TRBV7-2 and J is TRBJ2-5; 11 bases map to TRBD2. CDR3 size: 16 residues. The V gene's germline CDR1 is SGHTA and CDR2 FQGNSA. The V segment lost 4 bases and the J segment 5 bases; nucleotides outside the gene matches: 9. CDR3 DNA sequence: TGTGCCAGCAGCTATAGCGGGGGGGCCGTCGGGGAGACCCAGTACTTC. Translation gives CASSYSGGAVGETQYF.

The chain is built from TRBV20-1 and TRBJ2-5, with a weak D call TRBD2 (6 bases). This CDR3 comprises 16 residues. Germline CDR1 reads DFQATT; CDR2 reads SNEGSKA (reference sequence). Between the trimmed V and J ends, which lost 3 bases and 2 bases, there was a span of 19 bases. The DNA of the CDR3 is TGCAGTGCTAGTACCCCCGGGCGGGCGGGGCAAGAGACCCAGTACTTC. Translated: CSASTPGRAGQETQYF.

V and J are TRBV10-3 and TRBJ1-2; 7 nucleotides align to TRBD1. V shed 6 bases, J shed 4 bases, and the junction held 8 bases outside the gene matches. CDR1 ENHRY and CDR2 SYGVKD come from the germline V gene. The CDR3 is 14 residues long. The CDR3 coding sequence is TGTGCCATCAGGGACGGACAGGAGGTCTATGGCTACACCTTC. It is translated as CAIRDGQEVYGYTF.

V usage is TRBV19 and J usage is TRBJ1-1, with D possibly being TRBD1 (5 bases). V was clipped by 9 bases and J by 1 base, with 12 bases between them. The CDR3 spans 13 residues. Germline V lookup: CDR1 LNHDA, CDR2 SQIVND (reference sequence). CDR3: CASTGGKNTEAFF. CDR3 nucleotides: TGTGCCAGCACCGGGGGGAAGAACACTGAAGCTTTCTTT.

This chain uses TRBV5-1 with TRBJ1-1; D may be TRBD1 (5 bases). This CDR3 contains 14 residues. Trimming removed 2 bases from V and 3 bases from J, with 11 bases in between. Germline-derived CDR1 and CDR2 are SGHRS and YFSETQ. Here the CDR3 reads CASSFRGFDTEAFF. CDR3 in DNA: TGCGCCAGCAGCTTTAGGGGCTTCGACACTGAAGCTTTCTTT.

This clone was detected once. This chain uses TRBV5-1 with TRBJ1-4; the D is unclear. CDR1 and CDR2 (germline): SGHRS, YFSETQ. There are 17 residues in the CDR3. V lost 0 bases and J lost 0, with 12 bases in between. CDR3 coding DNA: TGCGCCAGCAGCTTGGACGGAGACGGTACAACTAATGAAAAACTGTTTTTT. Its protein is CASSLDGDGTTNEKLFF.

This chain links TRBV19 with TRBJ2-1, with D maybe TRBD2 (6 bases). V was clipped by 5 bases and J by 6 bases, with 20 bases between them. The CDR3 runs 16 residues. Germline CDR1 and CDR2: LNHDA and SQIVND (reference sequence). This CDR3 reads CASSPPLSAGGNEQFF. The CDR3 DNA reads as TGTGCCAGTAGTCCCCCTCTAAGCGCCGGGGGCAATGAGCAGTTCTTC.

DNA for the CDR3: TGTGCCAGCAGCTTAGATACAAGGGGCTATGGCTACACCTTC. Protein product: CASSLDTRGYGYTF. The chain is built from TRBV7-9 and TRBJ1-2; D perhaps matches TRBD1 (5 bases). The CDR3 spans 14 residues. The germline V gene encodes CDR1 SEHNR and CDR2 FQNEAQ (reference sequence). V was cut by 1 base and J by 4 bases, with 10 bases left in between.